This TCR beta chain was retrieved from a study of chemoradiotherapy in HPV16-positive cancers. Study-wide context: Two HPV16-positive patients' cells yielded candidate HPV-specific clones and common motifs.

In this sample, this clone turned up once. Its matching antigen is unknown. Overall study results and limits: HPV-specific T cells were functionally defined from only a couple of HPV16-positive patients.

Method: immunoSEQ multiplex PCR; TCRdb's copy keeps in-frame clones and lacks some. Counted here are tens of thousands of clones, roughly 90% occurring once; the ten biggest clones make up 2.5% to 4%. Samples were taken several times over chemoradiotherapy. The length of the CDR3 is 13 residues. V lost 2 bases and J 3 bases, leaving 8 bases between the germline ends. Germline V gene data show CDR1 as SGHNT and CDR2 as YYREEE (reference sequence). Sequences were derived from blood, sampled from a patient who underwent chemoradiotherapy. This clonotype originated in a human donor with HPV-associated anogenital cancer. The V and J genes are TRBV5-4 and TRBJ2-5, with D perhaps TRBD1 (6 bases). The CDR3 protein is CASSFGQKETQYF. In DNA, the CDR3 is TGTGCCAGCAGCTTCGGACAGAAAGAGACCCAGTACTTC. Drawing the rest from reference TRBV5-4 and TRBJ2-5, the complete variable domain is ETGVTQSPTHLIKTRGQQVTLRCSSQSGHNTVSWYQQALGQGPQFIFQYYREEENGRGNFPPRFSGLQFPNYSSELNVNALELDDSALYLCASSFGQKETQYFGPGTRLLVL.